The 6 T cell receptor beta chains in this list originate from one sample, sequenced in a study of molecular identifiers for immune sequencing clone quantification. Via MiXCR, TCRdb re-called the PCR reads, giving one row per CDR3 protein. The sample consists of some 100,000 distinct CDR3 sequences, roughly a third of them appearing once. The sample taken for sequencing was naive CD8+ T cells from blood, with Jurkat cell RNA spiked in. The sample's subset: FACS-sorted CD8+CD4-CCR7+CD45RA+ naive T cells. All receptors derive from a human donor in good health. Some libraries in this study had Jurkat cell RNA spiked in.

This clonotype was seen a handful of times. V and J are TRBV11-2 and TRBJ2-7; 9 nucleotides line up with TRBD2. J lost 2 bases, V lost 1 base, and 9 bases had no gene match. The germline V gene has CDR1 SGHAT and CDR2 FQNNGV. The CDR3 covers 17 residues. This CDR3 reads CASSLVFTREGPYEQYF. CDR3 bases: TGTGCCAGCAGCTTAGTTTTCACGCGGGAGGGTCCCTACGAGCAGTACTTC.

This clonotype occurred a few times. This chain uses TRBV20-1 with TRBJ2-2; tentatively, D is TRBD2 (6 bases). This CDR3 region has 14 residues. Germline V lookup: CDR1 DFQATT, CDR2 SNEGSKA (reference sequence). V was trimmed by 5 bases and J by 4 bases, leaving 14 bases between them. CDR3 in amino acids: CSALRDWITGELFF. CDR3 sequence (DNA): TGCAGTGCTCTCCGGGACTGGATCACCGGGGAGCTGTTTTTT.

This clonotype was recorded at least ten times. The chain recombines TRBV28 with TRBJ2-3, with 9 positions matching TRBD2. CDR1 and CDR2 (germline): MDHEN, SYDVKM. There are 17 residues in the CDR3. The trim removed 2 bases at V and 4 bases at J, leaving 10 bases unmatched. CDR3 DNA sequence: TGTGCCAGCAGTTTAGTCTCTAGCGGGACCCACTCAGATACGCAGTATTTT. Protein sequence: CASSLVSSGTHSDTQYF. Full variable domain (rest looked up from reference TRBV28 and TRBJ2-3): DVKVTQSSRYLVKRTGEKVFLECVQDMDHENMFWYRQDPGLGLRLIYFSYDVKMKEKGDIPEGYSVSREKKERFSLILESASTNQTSMYLCASSLVSSGTHSDTQYFGPGTRLTVL.

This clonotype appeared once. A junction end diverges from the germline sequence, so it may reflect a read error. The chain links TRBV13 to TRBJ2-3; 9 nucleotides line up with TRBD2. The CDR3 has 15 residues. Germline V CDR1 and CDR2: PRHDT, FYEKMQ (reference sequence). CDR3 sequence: CASSYAGTSTDTRYF. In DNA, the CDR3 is TGTGCCAGCAGCTACGCCGGGACTAGCACAGATACGCGGTATTTT. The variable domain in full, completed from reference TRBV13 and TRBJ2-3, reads AAGVIQSPRHLIKEKRETATLKCYPIPRHDTVYWYQQGPGQDPQFLISFYEKMQSDKGSIPDRFSAQQFSDYHSELNMSSLELGDSALYFCASSYAGTSTDTRYFGPGTRLTVL.

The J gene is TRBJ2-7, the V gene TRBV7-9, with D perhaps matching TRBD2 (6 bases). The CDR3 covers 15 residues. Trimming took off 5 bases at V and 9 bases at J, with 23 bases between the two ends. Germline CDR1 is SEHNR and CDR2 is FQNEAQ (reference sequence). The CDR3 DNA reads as TGTGCCAGCAGCAACGGAGTGGGCCCCAAACTAGCGCAGTACTTC. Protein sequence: CASSNGVGPKLAQYF.

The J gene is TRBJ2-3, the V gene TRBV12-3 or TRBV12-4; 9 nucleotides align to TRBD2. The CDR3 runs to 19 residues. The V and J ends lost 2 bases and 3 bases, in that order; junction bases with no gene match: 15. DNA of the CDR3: TGTGCCAGCAGTTTATCACTGCTAGTAGCGGGAGTTATAACAGATACGCAGTATTTT. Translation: CASSLSLLVAGVITDTQYF.